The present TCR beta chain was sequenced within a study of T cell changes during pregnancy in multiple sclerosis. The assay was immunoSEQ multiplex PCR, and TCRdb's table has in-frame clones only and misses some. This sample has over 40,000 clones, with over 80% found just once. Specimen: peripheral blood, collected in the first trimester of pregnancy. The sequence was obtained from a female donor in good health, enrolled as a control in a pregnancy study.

As DNA, the CDR3 is TGTGCCAGCAGCTTAGGTCCGGGACAGATGAACACTGAAGCTTTCTTT. Translation gives CASSLGPGQMNTEAFF. The chain employs TRBV11-2 and TRBJ1-1, with 7 nucleotides matching TRBD1. Losses at the gene ends were 1 base for V and 0 bases for J; bases not matched to a gene: 5. Germline lookup yields CDR1 SGHAT and CDR2 FQNNGV. The CDR3 runs to 16 residues.